This entry lists 31 T cell receptor beta chains sequenced from one sample in a study of T-cell reconstitution after alpha-beta-depleted transplantation in children (dated by TCRdb to the mid-2010s). The sample's treatment or condition, from its label and the paper: allogeneic hematopoietic cell transplantation with graft depleted of TCRalphabeta T cells and CD19 B cells. The receptor library was made with PCR. The sequencer listed for this sample is Illumina HiSeq 2500. Molecular barcoding was employed in the preparation of TCR libraries, with unique molecular identifiers being used to normalize TCRbeta repertoire quantification. Using fastp at Q25 and MiXCR, TCRdb reprocessed the public reads and kept productive beta chains. Records with the same CDR3 protein are collapsed into one entry carrying the most frequent genes and DNA. This sample comprises hundreds of thousands of distinct CDR3 sequences, 16% of them detected only once. 25% to 30% of the sample belongs to the ten largest clones.

Sequenced here: PBMCs, mostly from graft donor cells, sampled 360 days after TCRalphabeta/CD19-depleted stem cell transplant. These receptor sequences come from a boy under three years old who had a stem cell transplant for Wiskott-Aldrich syndrome, so the T cells may come from the graft donor.

The chain recombines TRBV6-2 or TRBV6-3 with TRBJ2-1; possible D gene TRBD2, 5 bases. V was pared by 5 bases and J by 4 bases, with 18 bases between. The germline V gene encodes CDR1 MNHEY and CDR2 SVGEGT. This CDR3 has 16 residues. The CDR3 region is CASSNIAQSLYNEQFF. The CDR3, as DNA: TGTGCCAGCAGTAACATAGCGCAGAGTTTATACAATGAGCAGTTCTTC.

This clonotype was recorded a few times. The rearrangement links TRBV5-1 to TRBJ2-4; TRBD1 is a possible D gene (5 bases). CDR1 SGHRS and CDR2 YFSETQ come from the germline V gene. The CDR3 runs to 14 residues. V shed 3 bases and J shed 3 bases, with 10 bases lying between them. The CDR3 region is CASSSDSFKNIQYF. DNA for the CDR3: TGCGCCAGCAGCTCCGACAGTTTCAAAAACATTCAGTACTTC.

This clonotype has ten or more counts. The rearrangement links TRBV30 to TRBJ2-5; a possible D gene is TRBD2 (6 bases). Germline CDR1 is GTSNPN and CDR2 is SVGIG (reference sequence). There are 14 residues in the CDR3. Trimming cost V 3 bases and J 5 bases, with 16 bases left between them. This chain's CDR3 is CAWRRDSAAETQYF. The CDR3 bases are TGTGCCTGGAGGCGGGATAGCGCCGCGGAGACCCAGTACTTC.

The J gene is TRBJ2-1, the V gene TRBV5-1; the D gene is possibly TRBD2 (6 bases). The ends were cut back, 0 bases at V and 8 bases at J, with 12 bases in the middle. This CDR3 is built from 14 residues. Germline V gives CDR1 SGHRS, CDR2 YFSETQ. The CDR3 nucleotides read TGCGCCAGCAGCTTGGCTTTGGGAGGAGATGAGCAGTTCTTC. Residues: CASSLALGGDEQFF.

This rearrangement joins TRBV20-1 to TRBJ2-1; D tentatively fits TRBD1 or TRBD2 (6 bases each). CDR3 length: 13 amino acids. Trimming stripped 2 bases from V and 7 bases from J, with 12 bases between. CDR1 and CDR2 from the germline V gene are DFQATT and SNEGSKA (reference sequence). The CDR3 sequence is CSARNRGRNEQFF. The CDR3 region has the DNA TGCAGTGCTAGAAATAGGGGGAGGAATGAGCAGTTCTTC.

This clonotype was picked up many times. The CDR3 nucleotides are TGTGCCAGCAGTTTCGGAGTTTTAGGTTGGTCAGGAGGTGAGCAGTTCTTC. Translating it yields CASSFGVLGWSGGEQFF. The chain carries TRBV12-3 or TRBV12-4 and TRBJ2-1; D might be TRBD2 (5 bases). V lost 3 bases and J lost 9, with 24 bases in between. This CDR3 has 17 amino acids.

The chain recombines TRBV10-3 with TRBJ2-7; no reliable D call. The V end lost 4 bases, the J end lost 3 bases, and 10 bases lay between the germline ends. Germline V gives CDR1 ENHRY, CDR2 SYGVKD. The CDR3 totals 13 residues. CDR3 in DNA: TGTGCCATCAGTGGTACCGTGGGCTACGAGCAGTACTTC. This translates into CAISGTVGYEQYF.

The chain joins TRBV12-3 or TRBV12-4 to TRBJ2-1; 11 bases match TRBD1. The V gene end was trimmed by 3 bases and the J gene end by 4 bases; junction bases not matched to a gene: 8. The CDR3 runs to 17 residues. Here the CDR3 DNA reads TGTGCCAGCAGTTTGGGGGTCGGACAGGGGGCGTACAATGAGCAGTTCTTC. The encoded protein is CASSLGVGQGAYNEQFF.

The J gene is TRBJ2-5, the V gene TRBV28; a possible D gene is TRBD2 (7 bases). Trimming shortened V by 2 bases and J by 4 bases, and 14 bases separated the two germline ends. The CDR3 contains 15 residues. Germline V gene data show CDR1 as MDHEN and CDR2 as SYDVKM. CDR3: CASSLRGAIRETQYF. CDR3 bases: TGTGCCAGCAGTTTACGGGGGGCGATTCGAGAGACCCAGTACTTC.

This clonotype was detected many times. The chain has TRBV12-3 or TRBV12-4 and TRBJ2-1; the match to TRBD2 covers 12 bases. This CDR3 has 17 residues. The ends lost 5 bases at V and 9 bases at J; junction bases unmatched: 14. The CDR3: CASSDLGLAGGPREQFF. Here the CDR3 DNA reads TGTGCCAGCAGTGATCTCGGGCTAGCGGGAGGGCCTCGTGAGCAGTTCTTC.

This clonotype showed up many times. J is TRBJ2-2 and V is TRBV4-3, with D maybe TRBD1 (5 bases). The germline V gene has CDR1 LGHNA and CDR2 YSLEER. V shed 1 base and J shed 9 bases, with 15 bases lying between them. CDR3 length: 15 amino acids. Written as DNA, the CDR3 is TGCGCCAGCAGCCAAGCTGGGAAGGGGCGCAGGGAGCTGTTTTTT. Translated, it gives CASSQAGKGRRELFF.

This clonotype was found a few times. The chain links TRBV20-1 to TRBJ1-5, with TRBD1 matching 11 bases. The junction had 6 bases not matched to a gene; V was cut back by 5 bases and J by 3 bases. Germline CDR1 is DFQATT and CDR2 is SNEGSKA (reference sequence). The CDR3 extends over 15 amino acids. The DNA of the CDR3 is TGCAGTGCTGGACAGGGGGCGCGGAACAATCAGCCCCAGCATTTT. Translating gives CSAGQGARNNQPQHF.

This chain joins TRBV5-1 and TRBJ2-5; D is ambiguous. There are 15 residues in the CDR3. Germline loops: CDR1 SGHRS, CDR2 YFSETQ. V gave up 1 base and J gave up 5 bases, with 15 bases separating them. CDR3 sequence: CASSLTTSLGETQYF. Written as DNA, the CDR3 is TGCGCCAGCAGCTTGACGACTTCCCTTGGTGAGACCCAGTACTTC.

This clonotype was detected a few times. The chain carries TRBV11-2 and TRBJ2-5, with a possible D match to TRBD2 (5 bases). The V gene's germline CDR1 is SGHAT and CDR2 FQNNGV. The V and J ends lost 5 bases and 8 bases respectively, with 9 bases between them. CDR3 length: 11 residues. CDR3 nucleotide sequence: TGTGCCAGCAGCCCGGCGGGTACCCAGTACTTC. Amino acid sequence: CASSPAGTQYF.

The J gene is TRBJ2-3, the V gene TRBV29-1; the match to TRBD2 covers 10 bases. CDR1 is SQVTM and CDR2 is ANQGSEA in the germline V gene. This CDR3 comprises 16 residues. J lost 2 bases, V lost 4 bases, and 9 bases had no gene match. In nucleotides, the CDR3 is TGCAGCGTTGGATGGGGACTAGCGAGTTACACAGATACGCAGTATTTT. Amino acids: CSVGWGLASYTDTQYF.

This clonotype was seen a few times. This sequence joins TRBV4-3 and TRBJ2-2; TRBD2 agrees at 11 bases. Trimming took 2 bases from V and 4 from J; bases not matched to a gene: 3. This CDR3 has 16 residues. The germline gives CDR1 LGHNA, CDR2 YSLEER. For the CDR3, the DNA is TGCGCCAGCAGCCAAAGACTAGCGGGGACCACCGGGGAGCTGTTTTTT. This encodes CASSQRLAGTTGELFF.

This chain joins TRBV20-1 and TRBJ2-3; TRBD2 matches at 7 bases. Germline V gives CDR1 DFQATT, CDR2 SNEGSKA (reference sequence). V was pared by 1 base and J by 4 bases, with 5 bases of the junction left unmatched. The CDR3 runs 14 residues. The CDR3 region is CSARGGGLADTQYF. CDR3 coding DNA: TGCAGTGCTAGAGGCGGGGGTTTGGCAGATACGCAGTATTTT.

The V call is TRBV12-3 or TRBV12-4, the J call TRBJ1-1; unclear D gene. The CDR3 loop spans 15 amino acids. V was shortened by 1 base and J by 0 bases, with 9 bases between the two germline ends. In DNA, the CDR3 is TGTGCCAGCAGTTTAGGAGGGCGAGTGAACACTGAAGCTTTCTTT. Protein: CASSLGGRVNTEAFF.

The rearrangement uses TRBV5-1 and TRBJ1-2; no reliable D call. The CDR3 contains 11 residues. The V gene lost 3 bases and the J gene lost 8 bases, with 8 bases spanning the gap. The germline gives CDR1 SGHRS, CDR2 YFSETQ. The CDR3 loop is CASSSGVGYTF. The CDR3 nucleotides read TGCGCCAGCAGCTCCGGAGTCGGCTACACCTTC.

A few counts support this clonotype. V gene TRBV6-5 combines with J gene TRBJ2-1; possibly TRBD2 for D (5 bases). Between the trimmed V and J ends, which lost 2 bases and 2 bases, there was a span of 7 bases. The V gene's germline CDR1 is MNHEY and CDR2 SVGAGI. This CDR3 has 14 amino acids. CDR3 coding DNA: TGTGCCAGCAGTTACGGGAGTACCTACAATGAGCAGTTCTTC. Its protein is CASSYGSTYNEQFF.

The J gene is TRBJ1-1, the V gene TRBV6-2 or TRBV6-3, with 7 bases lining up with TRBD1. Losses at the gene ends were 6 bases for V and 5 bases for J; bases not matched to a gene: 9. Germline CDR1 MNHEY, CDR2 SVGEGT. The CDR3 is 14 residues long. Written as DNA, the CDR3 is TGTGCCAGCAGAACGACAGGGTTGAGGACTGAAGCTTTCTTT. It is translated as CASRTTGLRTEAFF.

This sequence joins TRBV18 and TRBJ2-1; unclear D gene. This CDR3 has 16 amino acids. Germline loops: CDR1 KGHSH, CDR2 LQKENI. Trimming took off 3 bases at V and 2 bases at J, with 14 bases between the two ends. CDR3 nucleotides: TGTGCCAGCTCACCCGTGGTTGGAAGCGCCTACAATGAGCAGTTCTTC. It encodes CASSPVVGSAYNEQFF. The full variable domain, with the rest looked up from reference TRBV18 and TRBJ2-1, is NAGVMQNPRHLVRRRGQEARLRCSPMKGHSHVYWYRQLPEEGLKFMVYLQKENIIDESGMPKERFSAEFPKEGPSILRIQQVVRGDSAAYFCASSPVVGSAYNEQFFGPGTRLTVL.

This clonotype has a single count. The chain joins TRBV20-1 to TRBJ2-1, with no clear D. Germline values: CDR1 DFQATT, CDR2 SNEGSKA (reference sequence). The CDR3 sequence is 10 residues long. Trimming shortened V by 3 bases and J by 8 bases, and 5 bases separated the two germline ends. As DNA, the CDR3 is TGCAGTGCTAGCGATTATGAGCAGTTCTTC. Amino acid sequence: CSASDYEQFF.

The chain uses TRBV24-1 and TRBJ2-1; a possible D gene is TRBD2 (6 bases). Germline V CDR1 and CDR2: KGHDR, SFDVKD. The length of the CDR3 is 14 residues. Trimming removed 7 bases from V and 4 bases from J, with 13 bases in between. CDR3 region: CATSSGRPYNEQFF. The CDR3 DNA reads as TGTGCCACCAGCTCTGGGAGGCCTTACAATGAGCAGTTCTTC.

The chain carries TRBV11-2 and TRBJ2-7; D remains unclear. Germline assignment: CDR1 SGHAT and CDR2 FQNNGV. V lost 5 bases and J 0 bases, leaving 14 bases between the germline ends. The length of the CDR3 is 15 residues. The CDR3 is CASSTPRKNSYEQYF. The CDR3 DNA reads as TGTGCCAGCAGCACGCCTAGAAAAAACTCCTACGAGCAGTACTTC.

This clonotype was seen only a few times. The chain is built from TRBV6-5 and TRBJ2-2; 10 bases align to TRBD2. Germline CDR1 MNHEY, CDR2 SVGAGI. This CDR3 is 17 amino acids long. The V gene end was trimmed by 0 bases and the J gene end by 4 bases; junction bases not matched to a gene: 5. The CDR3 loop reads CASSYSALAGVTGELFF. The CDR3 DNA follows: TGTGCCAGCAGTTACTCGGCGCTAGCGGGGGTCACCGGGGAGCTGTTTTTT.

Concerning this clonotype itself: Relative to the germline gene, one junction end is altered; a read error may explain this. The V and J genes are TRBV7-9 and TRBJ2-5; TRBD1 might be the D (6 bases). This CDR3 contains 15 residues. Germline lookup yields CDR1 SEHNR and CDR2 FQNEAQ (reference sequence). CDR3 region: CASSLARQDLETQYF. The CDR3, as DNA: TGTGCCAGCAGCCTAGCTAGACAGGACTTAGAGACCCAGTACTTC.

The table lists this clonotype with a count of one. The chain is built from TRBV15 and TRBJ2-7; no definite D call. Per the germline V gene, CDR1 is LNHNV and CDR2 is YYDKDF (reference sequence). V was pared by 2 bases and J by 6 bases, with 17 bases between. The CDR3 sequence is 15 residues long. The CDR3 spells CATSRLTGRPTEQYF. CDR3 DNA sequence: TGTGCCACCAGCAGACTTACCGGTAGACCCACCGAGCAGTACTTC.

Only a few counts were recorded for this clonotype. This sequence joins TRBV14 and TRBJ2-1; D is undetermined. The V and J ends lost 4 bases and 6 bases respectively, with 7 bases between them. This CDR3 is built from 12 residues. Looked up from germline, CDR1 is SGHDN and CDR2 is FVKESK. The CDR3 is CASSPKVNEQFF. CDR3 bases: TGTGCCAGCAGCCCCAAGGTCAATGAGCAGTTCTTC.

There are many counts of this clonotype. DNA of the CDR3: TGTGCCAGCAGTTTCCCCTTAAGCTCCTACGAGCAGTACTTC. Translating gives CASSFPLSSYEQYF. This chain connects TRBV12-3 or TRBV12-4 to TRBJ2-7, with unresolved D. The CDR3 sequence is 14 residues long. Trimming cost V 3 bases and J 0 bases, with 9 bases left between them.

This rearrangement joins TRBV4-1 to TRBJ2-3; unclear D gene. Germline lookup yields CDR1 MGHRA and CDR2 YSYEKL. The CDR3 runs 13 residues. V gave up 0 bases and J gave up 7 bases, with 8 bases separating them. Here the CDR3 reads CASSQDRVNTQYF. The CDR3 coding sequence is TGCGCCAGCAGCCAAGATCGAGTGAATACGCAGTATTTT.